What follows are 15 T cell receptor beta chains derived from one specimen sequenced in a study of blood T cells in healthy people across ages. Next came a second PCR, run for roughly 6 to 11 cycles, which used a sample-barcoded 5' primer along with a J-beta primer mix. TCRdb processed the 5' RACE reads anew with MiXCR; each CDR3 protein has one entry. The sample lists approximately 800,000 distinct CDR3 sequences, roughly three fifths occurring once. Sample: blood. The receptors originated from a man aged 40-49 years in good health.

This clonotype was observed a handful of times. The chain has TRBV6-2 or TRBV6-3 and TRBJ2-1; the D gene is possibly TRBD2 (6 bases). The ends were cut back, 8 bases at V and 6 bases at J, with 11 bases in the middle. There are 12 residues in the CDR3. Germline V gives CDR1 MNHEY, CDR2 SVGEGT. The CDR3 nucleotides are TGTGCCAGCGGGACTTTCACCAATGAGCAGTTCTTC. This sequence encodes CASGTFTNEQFF.

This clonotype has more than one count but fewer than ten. The CDR3 DNA sequence: TGCGCCAGCAGCCAAGATAGTTCCCCAACCCAGGGTGGAGGCACTGAAGCTTTCTTT. It specifies CASSQDSSPTQGGGTEAFF. The chain combines TRBV4-1 with TRBJ1-1; TRBD1 might be the D (5 bases). Germline V CDR1 and CDR2: MGHRA, YSYEKL. This CDR3 is built from 19 residues. V was clipped by 0 bases and J by 4 bases, with 24 bases between them.

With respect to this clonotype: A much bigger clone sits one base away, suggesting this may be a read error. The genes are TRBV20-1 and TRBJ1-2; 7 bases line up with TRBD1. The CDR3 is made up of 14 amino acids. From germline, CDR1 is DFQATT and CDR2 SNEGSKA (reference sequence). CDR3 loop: CSARTGAVSYGHTF. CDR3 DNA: TGCAGTGCTAGAACAGGGGCTGTTTCTTATGGCCACACCTTC.

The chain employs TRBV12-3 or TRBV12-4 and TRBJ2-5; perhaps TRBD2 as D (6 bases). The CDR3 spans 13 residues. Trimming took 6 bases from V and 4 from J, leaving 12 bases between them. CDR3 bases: TGTGCCAGCAGCTTCGGGGGAGGAGAGACCCAGTACTTC. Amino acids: CASSFGGGETQYF.

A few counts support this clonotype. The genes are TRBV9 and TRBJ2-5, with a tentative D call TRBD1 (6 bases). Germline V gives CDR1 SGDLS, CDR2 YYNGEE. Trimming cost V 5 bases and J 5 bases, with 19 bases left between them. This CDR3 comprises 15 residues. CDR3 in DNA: TGTGCCAGCAGTCGAGAACAGGGCGCGGCGGAGACCCAGTACTTC. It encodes CASSREQGAAETQYF.

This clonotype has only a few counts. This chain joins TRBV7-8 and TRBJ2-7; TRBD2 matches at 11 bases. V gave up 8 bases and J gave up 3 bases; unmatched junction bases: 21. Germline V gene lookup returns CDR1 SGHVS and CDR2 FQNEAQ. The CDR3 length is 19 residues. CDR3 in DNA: TGTGCCAGCTCGGAGGGGGTTCTCTCTCTAGCGGGAGGCCACTACGAGCAGTACTTC. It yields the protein CASSEGVLSLAGGHYEQYF.

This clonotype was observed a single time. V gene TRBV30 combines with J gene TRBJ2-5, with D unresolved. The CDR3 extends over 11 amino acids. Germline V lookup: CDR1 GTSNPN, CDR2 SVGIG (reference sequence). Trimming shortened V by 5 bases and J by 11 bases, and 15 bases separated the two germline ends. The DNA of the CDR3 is TGTGCCTGGGGGGTGGGCGATGAGCAGTACTTC. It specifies CAWGVGDEQYF.

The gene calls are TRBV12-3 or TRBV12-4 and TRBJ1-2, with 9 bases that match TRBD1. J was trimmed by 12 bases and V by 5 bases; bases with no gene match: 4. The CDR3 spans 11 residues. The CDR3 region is CASSHTGGHTF. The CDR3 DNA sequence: TGTGCCAGCAGTCATACAGGGGGCCACACCTTC.

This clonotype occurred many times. The CDR3 protein is CASSFFVGAEDEQFF. The CDR3 coding sequence is TGTGCCAGCAGTTTTTTCGTCGGAGCGGAGGATGAGCAGTTCTTC. This rearrangement joins TRBV27 to TRBJ2-1; TRBD2 might be the D (5 bases). From germline, CDR1 is MNHEY and CDR2 SMNVEV (reference sequence). The CDR3 contains 15 residues. Trimming stripped 3 bases from V and 8 bases from J, with 17 bases between.

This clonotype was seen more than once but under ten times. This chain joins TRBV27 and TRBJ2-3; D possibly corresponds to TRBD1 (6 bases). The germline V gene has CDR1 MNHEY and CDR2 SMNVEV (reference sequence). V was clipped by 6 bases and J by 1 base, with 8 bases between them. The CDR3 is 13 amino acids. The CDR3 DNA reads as TGTGCCAGCAGGCGACAGGGCACAGATACGCAGTATTTT. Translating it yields CASRRQGTDTQYF.

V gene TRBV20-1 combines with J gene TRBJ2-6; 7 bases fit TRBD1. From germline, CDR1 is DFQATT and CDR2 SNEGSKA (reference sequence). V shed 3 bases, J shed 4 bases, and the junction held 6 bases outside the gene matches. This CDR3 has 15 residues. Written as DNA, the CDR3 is TGCAGTGCTAGGGACAGGTGGTTGGGGGCCAACGTCCTGACTTTC. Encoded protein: CSARDRWLGANVLTF.

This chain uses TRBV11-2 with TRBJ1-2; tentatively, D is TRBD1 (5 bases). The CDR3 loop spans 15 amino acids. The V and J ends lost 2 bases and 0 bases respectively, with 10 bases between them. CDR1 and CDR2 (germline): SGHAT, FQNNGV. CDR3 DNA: TGTGCCAGCAGCTTAACGGGGGAAGCTAACTATGGCTACACCTTC. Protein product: CASSLTGEANYGYTF.

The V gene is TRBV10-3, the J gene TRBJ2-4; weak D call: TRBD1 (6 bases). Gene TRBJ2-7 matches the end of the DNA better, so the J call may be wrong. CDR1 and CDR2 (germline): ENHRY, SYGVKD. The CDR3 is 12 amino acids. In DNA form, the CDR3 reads TGTGCCATCAGGGACCAGGGGTACGAGCAGTACTTC. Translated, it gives CAIRDQGYEQYF.

The CDR3 sequence: CASSPTLGGAGETQYF. DNA of the CDR3: TGTGCCAGCAGCCCAACCTTAGGGGGCGCGGGAGAGACCCAGTACTTC. The V call is TRBV7-9, the J call TRBJ2-5, with TRBD1 matching over 7 bases. The CDR3 has 16 residues. Per the germline V gene, CDR1 is SEHNR and CDR2 is FQNEAQ (reference sequence). Trimming cost V 5 bases and J 4 bases; bases outside gene matches: 13.

The CDR3 loop reads CASSRDREGNEQYF. The DNA for the CDR3 is TGTGCCAGCAGCCGGGACAGGGAAGGCAATGAGCAGTACTTC. The chain is built from TRBV6-2 or TRBV6-3 and TRBJ2-5; 9 bases map to TRBD1. From germline, CDR1 is MNHEY and CDR2 SVGEGT. This CDR3 is built from 14 residues. Unmatched junction bases numbered 13, after V lost 6 bases and J lost 11 bases.